This T cell receptor (beta chain) is drawn from a study of regulatory T cells in long-lasting Graves disease. Time point defined: newly diagnosed GD, antithyroid drugs for less than 3 months. There was RNA extracted from PBMCs, and the TCR library was made from it. Regarding the study as a whole: Sampling was limited to peripheral blood rather than thyroid tissue.

About this clonotype itself: The antigen is undetermined.

This CDR3 has 14 residues. V was pared by 3 bases and J by 1 base, with 10 bases between. Germline CDR1 and CDR2: SQVTM and ANQGSEA. Libraries of TCR beta came from iRepertoire HTBI primers plus Arm-PCR of CDR3 regions. Using its own MiXCR run on the multiplex PCR reads, TCRdb lists one record per CDR3 protein. The sample has some 600,000 distinct CDR3 sequences; more than 15% are singletons. These data were likewise used in another study, on T cells in Graves' hyperthyroidism and ophthalmopathy. Per that paper: TCR CDR3 regions were first amplified by RT-PCR with HTBI primers.

The source of this sequence is a man younger than 35 with Graves disease. The sequenced sample was peripheral blood mononuclear cells (PBMCs), obtained at new diagnosis, from a patient treated with antithyroid drugs. The genes are TRBV29-1 and TRBJ1-3; D possibly corresponds to TRBD1 (5 bases). Here the CDR3 DNA reads TGCAGCGTTGACGGGGGTGGATCTGGAAACACCATATATTTT. Its protein is CSVDGGGSGNTIYF. The full variable domain, its missing parts supplied by reference TRBV29-1 and TRBJ1-3, is SAVISQKPSRDICQRGTSLTIQCQVDSQVTMMFWYRQQPGQSLTLIATANQGSEATYESGFVIDKFPISRPNLTFSTLTVSNMSPEDSSIYLCSVDGGGSGNTIYFGEGSWLTVV.